These T cell receptor beta chains were read from a single sample in a study of cytomegalovirus exposure and HLA in healthy donors. The repertoire was sequenced with immunoSEQ multiplex PCR; TCRdb's copy has only in-frame clones and lacks some. The sample holds roughly 120,000 clones, approximately 80% seen once. The sequencing sample was made of PBMCs. The origin of the receptors is a man in his thirties or forties in good health and CMV-seropositive. The CDR3 runs from the conserved cysteine through the conserved F or W. The order of the fields is D gene, clone size, V gene, CDR3 length, J gene, CDR3 protein, CDR3 DNA. D genes are given only for firm matches. Rows may omit the clone size; those that give it use once, few, many or a size class.

D: .
size: .
V: TRBV4-3
length: 15
J: TRBJ1-1
CDR3: CASSQEGRGNTEAFF
DNA: TGCGCCAGTAGCCAAGAGGGGCGGGGGAACACTGAAGCTTTCTTT

D: .
size: .
V: TRBV5-6
length: 15
J: TRBJ1-3
CDR3: CASSLGVGVGNTIYF
DNA: TGTGCCAGCAGCTTGGGGGTAGGGGTCGGAAACACCATATATTTT

D: .
size: .
V: TRBV9
length: 15
J: TRBJ2-2
CDR3: CASSVMGQHTGELFF
DNA: TGTGCCAGCAGCGTGATGGGGCAACACACCGGGGAGCTGTTTTTT

D: .
size: .
V: TRBV27
length: 11
J: TRBJ2-7
CDR3: CASRDNYEQYF
DNA: TGTGCCAGCAGGGACAACTACGAGCAGTACTTC

D: TRBD1
size: .
V: TRBV29-1
length: 15
J: TRBJ2-3
CDR3: CSVGPGQGWRDTQYF
DNA: TGCAGCGTTGGACCGGGACAGGGATGGAGAGATACGCAGTATTTT

D: .
size: .
V: TRBV28
length: 17
J: TRBJ2-7
CDR3: CASSPSWAGPLVDEQYF
DNA: TGTGCCAGCAGTCCCAGTTGGGCAGGGCCCCTTGTTGACGAGCAGTACTTC

D: TRBD2
size: .
V: TRBV13
length: 14
J: TRBJ2-1
CDR3: CASSFALAGAEQFF
DNA: TGTGCCAGCAGCTTCGCGCTAGCGGGGGCTGAGCAGTTCTTC

D: .
size: once
V: TRBV4-3
length: 15
J: TRBJ2-7
CDR3: CASSQVGGADYEQYF
DNA: TGCGCCAGCAGCCAAGTTGGCGGGGCGGACTACGAGCAGTACTTC

D: .
size: .
V: TRBV9
length: 16
J: TRBJ2-2
CDR3: CASSVTRLLNTGELFF
DNA: TGTGCCAGCAGCGTAACGCGACTGCTGAACACCGGGGAGCTGTTTTTT

D: .
size: .
V: TRBV2
length: 13
J: TRBJ1-5
CDR3: CASSVRGSQPQHF
DNA: TGTGCCAGCAGTGTCAGGGGCAGTCAGCCCCAGCATTTT

D: .
size: .
V: TRBV4-2
length: 14
J: TRBJ2-3
CDR3: CASSQEWETDTQYF
DNA: TGTGCCAGCAGCCAAGAATGGGAGACAGATACGCAGTATTTT

D: TRBD1
size: few
V: TRBV6-6
length: 15
J: TRBJ1-6
CDR3: CASSLEGQGSSPLHF
DNA: TGTGCCAGCAGTTTAGAGGGACAGGGGAGTTCACCCCTCCACTTT